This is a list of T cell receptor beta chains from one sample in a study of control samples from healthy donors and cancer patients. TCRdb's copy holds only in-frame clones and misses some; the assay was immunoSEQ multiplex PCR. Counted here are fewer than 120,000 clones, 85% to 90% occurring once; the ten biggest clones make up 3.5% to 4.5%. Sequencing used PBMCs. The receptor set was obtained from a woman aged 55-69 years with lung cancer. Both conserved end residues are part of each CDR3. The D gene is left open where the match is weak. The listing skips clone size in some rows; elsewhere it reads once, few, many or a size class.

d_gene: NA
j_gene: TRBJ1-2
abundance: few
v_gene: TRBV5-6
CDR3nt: TGTGCCAGCAGCTTAGGGGTAGACTATGGCTACACCTTC
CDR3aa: CASSLGVDYGYTF

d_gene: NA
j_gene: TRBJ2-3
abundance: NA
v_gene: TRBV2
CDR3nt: TGTGCCAGCAGTTTCGGGACGGGACGTAGATGGGCGCAGTATTTT
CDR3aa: CASSFGTGRRWAQYF

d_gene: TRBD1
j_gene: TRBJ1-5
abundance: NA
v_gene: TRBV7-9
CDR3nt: TGTGCCAGCAGTTACACAGGGGATCAGCCCCAGCATTTT
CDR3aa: CASSYTGDQPQHF

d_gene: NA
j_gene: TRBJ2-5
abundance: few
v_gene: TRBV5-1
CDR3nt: TGCGCCAGCAGCTCGATAGGACAGAGTCAAGAGACCCAGTACTTC
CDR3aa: CASSSIGQSQETQYF

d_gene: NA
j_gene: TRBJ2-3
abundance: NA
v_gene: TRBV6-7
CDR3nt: TGTGCCAGCAGTTACTTTTTTGTCTCGGACTCTGCTAGCACAGATACGCAGTATTTT
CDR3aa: CASSYFFVSDSASTDTQYF

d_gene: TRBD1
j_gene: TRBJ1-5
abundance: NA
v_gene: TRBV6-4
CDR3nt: TGTGCCAGAAATACAGGGGCTAGCAATCAGCCCCAGCATTTT
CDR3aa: CARNTGASNQPQHF

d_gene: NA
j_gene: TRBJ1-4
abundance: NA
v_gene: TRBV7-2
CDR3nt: TGTGCCAGCAGCTTAGCGGGACTTGCAACTAATGAAAAACTGTTTTTT
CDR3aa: CASSLAGLATNEKLFF

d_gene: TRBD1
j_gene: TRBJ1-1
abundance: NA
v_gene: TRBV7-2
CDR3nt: TGTGCCAGCAGCCCCAACAGGGGAATGGTTGAAGCTTTCTTT
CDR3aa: CASSPNRGMVEAFF

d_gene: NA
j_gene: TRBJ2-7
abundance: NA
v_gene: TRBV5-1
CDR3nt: TGCGCCAGCAGCTTTGGGGGAGGGGGCCACGAGCAGTACTTC
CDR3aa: CASSFGGGGHEQYF

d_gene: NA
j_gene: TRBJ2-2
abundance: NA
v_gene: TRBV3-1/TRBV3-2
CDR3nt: TGTGCCAGCAGCCAACCCCAGGTTCCCGGGGAGCTGTTTTTT
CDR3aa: CASSQPQVPGELFF

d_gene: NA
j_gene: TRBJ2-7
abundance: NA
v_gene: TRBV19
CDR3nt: TGTGCCAGTAGTAGGACCACGGGCACAGGGCCCTACGAGCAGTACTTC
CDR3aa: CASSRTTGTGPYEQYF

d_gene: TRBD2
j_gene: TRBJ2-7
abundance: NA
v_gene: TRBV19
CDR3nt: TGTGCCAGTAGTACCGCTCGGACTAGCGGGTACTCCTACGAGCAGTACTTC
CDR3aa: CASSTARTSGYSYEQYF

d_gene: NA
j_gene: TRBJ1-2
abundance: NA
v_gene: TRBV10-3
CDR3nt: TGTGCCATCAGTGAAATGGCAGCTGATGGCTACACCTTC
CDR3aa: CAISEMAADGYTF

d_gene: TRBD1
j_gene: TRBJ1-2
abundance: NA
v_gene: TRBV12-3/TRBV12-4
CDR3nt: TGTGCCAGCAGCTGGACAGGGGATAGGAGCTACACCTTC
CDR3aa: CASSWTGDRSYTF

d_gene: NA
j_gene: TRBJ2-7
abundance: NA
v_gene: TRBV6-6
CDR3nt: TGTGCCAGCAGTTACTCCCACAACTACGAGCAGTACTTC
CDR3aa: CASSYSHNYEQYF

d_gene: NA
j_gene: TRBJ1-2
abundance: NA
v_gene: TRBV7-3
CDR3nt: TGTGCCAGCAGCTTAAACAACCGAAGGTTCACCTTC
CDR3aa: CASSLNNRRFTF

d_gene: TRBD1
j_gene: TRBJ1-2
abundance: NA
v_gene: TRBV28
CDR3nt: TGTGCCAGCAGTCGAGGACAGGAAACTTTTGGCTACACCTTC
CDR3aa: CASSRGQETFGYTF

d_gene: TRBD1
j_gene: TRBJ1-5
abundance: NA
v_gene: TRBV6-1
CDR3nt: TGTGCCAGCAGTGAACAGGACAGGACAAATCAGCCCCAGCATTTT
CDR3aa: CASSEQDRTNQPQHF

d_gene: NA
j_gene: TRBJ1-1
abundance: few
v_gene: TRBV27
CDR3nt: TGTGCCAGCACCGGACGGATGAACACTGAAGCTTTCTTT
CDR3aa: CASTGRMNTEAFF

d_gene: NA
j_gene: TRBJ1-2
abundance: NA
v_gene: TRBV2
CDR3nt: TGTGCCAGCAGTGAGGACGGTAACTATGGCTACACCTTC
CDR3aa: CASSEDGNYGYTF

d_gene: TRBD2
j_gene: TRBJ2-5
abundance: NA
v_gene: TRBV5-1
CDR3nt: TGCGCCAGCAGCCTGACTAGCGGGAGTGAGACCCAGTACTTC
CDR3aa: CASSLTSGSETQYF

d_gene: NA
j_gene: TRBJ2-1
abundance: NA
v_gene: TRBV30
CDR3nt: TGTGCCTGGAGTGTAGATTCGACGGGGGATGAGCAGTTCTTC
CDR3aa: CAWSVDSTGDEQFF

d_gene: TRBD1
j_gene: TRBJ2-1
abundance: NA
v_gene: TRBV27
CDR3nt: TGTGCCAGCAGCAGGACAGGTACCTACAATGAGCAGTTCTTC
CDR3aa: CASSRTGTYNEQFF

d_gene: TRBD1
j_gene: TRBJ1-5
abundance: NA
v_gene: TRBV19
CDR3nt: TGTGCCAGTCAGGACAGGAAATACAATCAGCCCCAGCATTTT
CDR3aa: CASQDRKYNQPQHF

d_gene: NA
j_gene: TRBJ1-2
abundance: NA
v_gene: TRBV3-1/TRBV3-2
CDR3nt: TGTGCCACCCTGAAAGGGAATGGCTACACCTTC
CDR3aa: CATLKGNGYTF

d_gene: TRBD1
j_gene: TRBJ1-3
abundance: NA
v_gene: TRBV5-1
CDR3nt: TGCGCCAGCAGCCCGGACAGGGGGTACCCTAGCTCTGGAAACACCATATATTTT
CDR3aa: CASSPDRGYPSSGNTIYF

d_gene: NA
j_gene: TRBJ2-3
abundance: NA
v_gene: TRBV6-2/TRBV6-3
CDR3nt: TGTGCCAGCAGTTACTTCACAGATACGCAGTATTTT
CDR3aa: CASSYFTDTQYF

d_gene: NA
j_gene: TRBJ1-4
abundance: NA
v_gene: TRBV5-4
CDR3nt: TGTGCCAGCAGCGACGGGACGGGCACAACTAATGAAAAACTGTTTTTT
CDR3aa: CASSDGTGTTNEKLFF

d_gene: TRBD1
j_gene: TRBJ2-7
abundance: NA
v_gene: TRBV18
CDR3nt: TGTGCCAGCTCCATGGCGGGACAGGGGCCATCCTACGAGCAGTACTTC
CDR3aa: CASSMAGQGPSYEQYF

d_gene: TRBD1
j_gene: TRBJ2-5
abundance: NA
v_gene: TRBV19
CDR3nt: TGTGCCAGTACTTCCGGGACAGGGGGAGAGACCCAGTACTTC
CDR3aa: CASTSGTGGETQYF

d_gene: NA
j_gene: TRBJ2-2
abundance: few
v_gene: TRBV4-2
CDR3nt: TGTGCCAGCAGCCAAGATGGCGGGAAAGCGAACACCGGGGAGCTGTTTTTT
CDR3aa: CASSQDGGKANTGELFF

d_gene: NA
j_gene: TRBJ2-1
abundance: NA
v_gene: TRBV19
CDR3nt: TGTGCCAGTAGCCATTCCGGGAATGAGCAGTTCTTC
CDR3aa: CASSHSGNEQFF

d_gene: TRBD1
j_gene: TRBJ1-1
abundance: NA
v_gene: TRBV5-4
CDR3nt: TGTGCCAGCAGCTTAAACTACAGGGGGACTGAAGCTTTCTTT
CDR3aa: CASSLNYRGTEAFF

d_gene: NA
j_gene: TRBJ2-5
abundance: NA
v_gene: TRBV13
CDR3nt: TGTGCCAGCAGCTTATACGGGGAGTTGGAGACCCAGTACTTC
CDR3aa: CASSLYGELETQYF

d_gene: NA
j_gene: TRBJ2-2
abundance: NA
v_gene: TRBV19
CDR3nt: TGTGCCAGTAGTATAGTTGCAGGGGTGGGAACCGGGGAGCTGTTTTTT
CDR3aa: CASSIVAGVGTGELFF

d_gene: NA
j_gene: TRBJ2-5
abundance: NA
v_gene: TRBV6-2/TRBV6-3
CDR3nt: TGTGCCAGCAGTTACCAGGGCCCCGGGACCCAGTACTTC
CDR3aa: CASSYQGPGTQYF

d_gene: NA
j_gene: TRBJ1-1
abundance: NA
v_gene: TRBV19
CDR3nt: TGTGCCAGTAGTATCGGCAGTTCTTACATGGGCACTGAAGCTTTCTTT
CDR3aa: CASSIGSSYMGTEAFF

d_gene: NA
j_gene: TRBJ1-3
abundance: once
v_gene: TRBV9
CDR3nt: TGTGCCAGCAGCGTAGGACAGGCGGGCTCTGGAAACACCATATATTTT
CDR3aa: CASSVGQAGSGNTIYF

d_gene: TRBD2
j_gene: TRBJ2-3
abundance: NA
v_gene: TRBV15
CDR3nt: TGTGCCACCAGCAGAGAGTCACAGCGGGGGACGAATACGCAGTATTTT
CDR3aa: CATSRESQRGTNTQYF

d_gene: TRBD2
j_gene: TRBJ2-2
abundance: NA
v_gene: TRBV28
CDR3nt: TGTGCCAGCAGTCTGATAGCGGGAGGATCCTCCGGGGAGCTGTTTTTT
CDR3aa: CASSLIAGGSSGELFF

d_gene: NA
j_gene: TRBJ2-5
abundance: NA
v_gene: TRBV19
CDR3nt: TGTGCCAGTAGTATAACTAGGCAGATCCAAGAGACCCAGTACTTC
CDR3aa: CASSITRQIQETQYF

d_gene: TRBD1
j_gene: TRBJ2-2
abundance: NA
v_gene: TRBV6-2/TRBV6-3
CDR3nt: TGTGCCAGCAGCCGCGGGACAGGGGGTCGCGGGGAGCTGTTTTTT
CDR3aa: CASSRGTGGRGELFF

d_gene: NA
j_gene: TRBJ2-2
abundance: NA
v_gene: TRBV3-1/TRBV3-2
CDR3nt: TGTGCCAGCAGTCCTCACAGAAACACCGGGGAGCTGTTTTTT
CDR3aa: CASSPHRNTGELFF

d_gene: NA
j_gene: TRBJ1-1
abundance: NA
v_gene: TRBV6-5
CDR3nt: TGTGCCAGCACCCCAGGGAGGGACGGGAACACTGAAGCTTTCTTT
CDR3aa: CASTPGRDGNTEAFF

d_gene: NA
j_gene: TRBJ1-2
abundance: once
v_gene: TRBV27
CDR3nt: TGTGCCAGCACCCCCTATGGGTCCACCCAAGTAGGGTTTTGGGGCTACACCTTC
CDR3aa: CASTPYGSTQVGFWGYTF

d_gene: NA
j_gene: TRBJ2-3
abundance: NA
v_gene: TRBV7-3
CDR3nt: TGTGCCAGCAGCTATAGCGCCACTAGCACAGATACGCAGTATTTT
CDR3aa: CASSYSATSTDTQYF

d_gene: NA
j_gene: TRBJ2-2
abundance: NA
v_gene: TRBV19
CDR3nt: TGTGCCAGTAGTATTCGGGGGCAGGGTAACACCGGGGAGCTGTTTTTT
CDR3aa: CASSIRGQGNTGELFF